The T cell receptor beta chain under discussion was sequenced for a study of beta chain features in type 1 diabetes. Investigators reverse transcribed all isolated RNA, so they sequenced expressed TCRB transcripts. Assay: immunoSEQ multiplex PCR; the TCRdb copy retains only in-frame clones and omits some. The sample lists 810,000 or so clones, about a sixth occurring once. This CDR3 region has 17 residues. The trim removed 6 bases at V and 4 bases at J, leaving 15 bases unmatched. Germline CDR1 and CDR2: MDHEN and SYDVKM. The chain has TRBV28 and TRBJ2-5, with TRBD1 identical over 9 bases. Sequenced: naive CD4+ T cells from blood. This sequence originates from a woman younger than 35 in good health. CDR3 in DNA: TGTGCCAGCAGCCCTGTCCCGGGACAGGGAGAGGGAGAGACCCAGTACTTC. This gives the protein CASSPVPGQGEGETQYF. The full variable domain, its missing parts supplied by reference TRBV28 and TRBJ2-5, is DVKVTQSSRYLVKRTGEKVFLECVQDMDHENMFWYRQDPGLGLRLIYFSYDVKMKEKGDIPEGYSVSREKKERFSLILESASTNQTSMYLCASSPVPGQGEGETQYFGPGTRLLVL.